This T cell receptor (beta chain) comes out of a study of blood T cells in healthy people across ages. Across the whole study: About one barcoded TCR beta cDNA was captured per two T cells.

Sample-barcoded 5' priming and a J-beta primer mix drove a second PCR of about 7 to 11 cycles. TCRdb independently ran MiXCR on the 5' RACE reads; one entry per CDR3 protein. Among approximately 810,000 distinct CDR3 sequences listed, 35% to 40% were seen once. Trimming removed 4 bases from V and 1 base from J, with 10 bases in between. The CDR3 sequence is 14 residues long. CDR1 is LGHDT, CDR2 YNNKEL, per germline (reference sequence). V gene TRBV3-1 combines with J gene TRBJ2-5; possible D gene TRBD1, 5 bases. Specimen: blood. This TCR came from a man younger than 30 in good health. The CDR3 sequence: CASSLTTAQETQYF. The CDR3 DNA is TGTGCCAGCAGCCTTACGACAGCCCAAGAGACCCAGTACTTC.